This is a list of T cell receptor beta chains from one sample in a study of Tregs in tolerant kidney transplant recipients. Produced via immunoSEQ multiplex PCR; TCRdb's table is partial and in-frame only. This sample has roughly 69,000 clones, with less than 90% found just once. The input for sequencing was CD4+ T cells from blood, taken before the transplant. All receptors derive from a human donor who received a combined kidney and bone marrow transplant. Both conserved end residues are part of each CDR3. The order of the fields is D gene, clone size, V gene, J gene, CDR3 DNA, CDR3 protein. The D gene is left open where the match is weak. The size of a clone is reported for some rows only, either as once, few or many, or as a class for expanded clones.

.	.	TRBV28	TRBJ1-2	TGTGCCAGCAGTACCCAACAGGGTGGTGGCTACACCTTC	CASSTQQGGGYTF
TRBD1	.	TRBV28	TRBJ1-4	TGTGCCAGCAGGGACAGGGTGTATGAAAAACTGTTTTTT	CASRDRVYEKLFF
.	.	TRBV10-2	TRBJ2-1	TGCGCCAGCAGTGAGTCCGCTAGTGGAGGTGAGCAGTTCTTC	CASSESASGGEQFF
TRBD1	few	TRBV6-1	TRBJ2-5	TGTGCCAGCATAGATCCGGGACAGGGAGCGGGGACCCAGTACTTC	CASIDPGQGAGTQYF
TRBD2	.	TRBV9	TRBJ2-1	TGTGCCAGCAGCGCTATGGGACTAGCGGGAGCAAATGAGCAGTTCTTC	CASSAMGLAGANEQFF
.	.	TRBV28	TRBJ2-7	TGTGCCAGCAAGGGAGGCTCCTACGAGCAGTACTTC	CASKGGSYEQYF
.	.	TRBV5-8	TRBJ1-1	TGTGCCAGCAGCTCAGTAAACACTGAAGCTTTCTTT	CASSSVNTEAFF
.	.	TRBV19	TRBJ1-2	TGTGCCAGTAGTCTCAGGGTTAACTATGGCTACACCTTC	CASSLRVNYGYTF
TRBD1	.	TRBV5-1	TRBJ2-6	TGCGCCAGCAGCTTGGTGACAGGGATCGGGGCCAACGTCCTGACTTTC	CASSLVTGIGANVLTF
.	.	TRBV18	TRBJ2-7	TGTGCCAGCTCACCCAGGCAGGCTATAACCGGCGAGCAGTACTTC	CASSPRQAITGEQYF
TRBD1	.	TRBV10-3	TRBJ1-3	TGTGCCATCAGTGAGACCAGGACAGGGGACATTGGAAACACCATATATTTT	CAISETRTGDIGNTIYF
.	.	TRBV28	TRBJ2-4	TGTGCCAGCAGTTTATACAGGGAAGGGGAAAACATTCAGTACTTC	CASSLYREGENIQYF
.	.	TRBV27	TRBJ1-4	TGTGCCAGCAGTCGAGGAGCGGGGGGTGAAAAACTGTTTTTT	CASSRGAGGEKLFF
.	.	TRBV28	TRBJ2-1	TGTGCCAGCAGTTCGGGTAAGCAGTTCTTC	CASSSGKQFF
TRBD1	.	TRBV5-1	TRBJ2-7	TGCGCCAGCAGCCAGAATCAGGGGGCCTACGAGCAGTACTTC	CASSQNQGAYEQYF
TRBD2	.	TRBV7-6	TRBJ2-3	TGTGCCAGCAGCTCCGGACTAGCGGGAACTCCGGGTGGAGATACGCAGTATTTT	CASSSGLAGTPGGDTQYF
TRBD1	.	TRBV10-3	TRBJ1-2	TGTGCCATCAGTCCAATCGACAGGGGAACCAACTATGGCTACACCTTC	CAISPIDRGTNYGYTF
.	once	TRBV29-1	TRBJ1-1	TGCAGCGCCCCGGGACAAACGACGAACACTGAAGCTTTCTTT	CSAPGQTTNTEAFF
TRBD1	few	TRBV2	TRBJ1-5	TGTGCCAGCCGGGGACAGTTGAATCAGCCCCAGCATTTT	CASRGQLNQPQHF
.	once	TRBV29-1	TRBJ2-3	TGCAGCGTTGAGAGCAGGGCGGGCACAGATACGCAGTATTTT	CSVESRAGTDTQYF
TRBD1	.	TRBV27	TRBJ1-2	TGTGCCAGCAGTTCAGGGACAGTCTATGGCTACACCTTC	CASSSGTVYGYTF
TRBD2	medium-sized	TRBV2	TRBJ2-7	TGTGCCAGCAGCGGTAGCGGGAGCAGCGACGAGCAGTACTTC	CASSGSGSSDEQYF